This TCR beta chain appears in the sequencing data of a study of blood T cells in healthy people across ages (dated by TCRdb to the mid-2010s). Background on the whole study: Template switching captured roughly one uniquely barcoded TCR beta cDNA molecule per two T cells in model experiments. To track age-related changes in TCR beta repertoire diversity, the study relied on deep sequencing normalized with unique cDNA molecular identifiers. The donors were split into four age groups: young (average 16 years), middle-aged (over 35), aged (more than 55) and long-lived (about 82). Donors of different ages were randomly distributed across sequencing lanes to avoid experimental bias. The study analyzed two additional independent replicas of 1 million unique cDNA reads from the same blood draw for two donors, one aged 18 to 30 and one aged 80 or older.

Donors were about 36 systemically healthy Caucasian individuals from Russia aged roughly 6 to 95 years. Each donor gave 8 to 10 milliliters of peripheral blood, collected into EDTA-treated Vacutainer tubes. Ficoll-Paque density-gradient centrifugation was used to isolate PBMCs, with at least 7 million per sample. Total RNA, at least 5 micrograms per sample, was extracted from PBMCs with Trizol reagent. Naive CD45RAhigh/CD27high T cell percentages were measured by flow cytometry on a PBMC aliquot from every donor. Points on this clonotype: What antigen it recognizes has not been identified. Per-base quality was not reported, and no clone a single base away is much larger than it.

The research as a whole found: Estimates of total diversity from one million sequenced T cells were regarded as lower bounds and underestimates. The CMV infection status of donors was not known, potentially confounding age-related changes in expanded clonotypes. Because profiling used bulk unsorted PBMCs, naive and antigen-experienced compartments could not be compared conclusively. As age increased, observed TCR beta diversity per million T cells dropped in a roughly linear way, and a significant reduction was already evident by age about 36. Compared with the aged group, the long-lived group had more naive CD4+ T cells, fewer expanded clones and increased TCR diversity, suggesting age selection. The percentage of naive T cells measured by flow cytometry correlated strongly with observed TCR beta diversity.

Receptor libraries were prepared by 5' RACE. Sequenced using an Illumina HiSeq 2500. A second roughly 6 to 12 cycle PCR used a sample-barcoded 5' primer and a J-beta primer mix. A unique molecular identifier was introduced onto each TCR beta cDNA molecule by a template-switch 5' adaptor carrying 12 random nucleotides. Each sample yielded at least 3 million CDR3-containing paired-end reads. All of the RNA was converted into first-strand cDNA using the Mint cDNA synthesis kit, with a TRBC-specific oligonucleotide serving as the primer. Following uracil-DNA glycosylase treatment, all cDNA underwent a first 18-cycle PCR with the universal primers M1SS and BC2_uni_R. As for the authors' bioinformatics: For normalization, 1 million high-quality reads, each with a distinct molecular identifier, were randomly selected from each sample. Instead of being binned into consensus sequences, reads with shared molecular identifiers were discarded. MiTCR, with a Q25 quality threshold and the strictest error-elimination algorithm, was used for CDR3 identification, clonotype clustering and error correction. A nonparametric unseen species model with Euler transformation was used to estimate a lower bound on total TCR beta diversity. TCRdb reprocessing: public reads trimmed at Q25 with fastp, clones called with MiXCR, in-frame beta chains kept. Identical CDR3 protein sequences are pooled into one entry, listed with their most common genes and DNA. TCRdb, not the original authors, processed these V and J calls. This sample has some 1.5 million distinct CDR3 sequences in its table, and about 30% of those were observed once. Of the sample, roughly 8.2% falls within the top ten clones.

The TCR comes from a woman between 25 and 40 years old in good health. Sequencing was carried out using blood.

The DNA sequence is TGTGCCAGCAGCTCCTCCACTAGCGGAGTTTACAATGAGCAGTTCTTC. Translated, it reads CASSSSTSGVYNEQFF. In this chain, TRBV7-9 is recombined with TRBJ2-1; 8 central nucleotides agree with TRBD2. The CDR3 has 16 amino acids, counting the end cysteine and phenylalanine. Left in the record is the CDR3 DNA by itself, 48 bases read in frame from the first base. CDR1 and CDR2 (SEHNR, FQNEAQ) derive from the germline V gene (reference sequence). Trimming removed 4 bases from V and 4 bases from J; the gene matches leave 9 bases unexplained. Outside the CDR3, residues come from the reference TRBV7-9 and TRBJ2-1 proteins, so the full variable domain is: DTGVSQNPRHKITKRGQNVTFRCDPISEHNRLYWYRQTLGQGPEFLTYFQNEAQLEKSRLLSDRFSAERPKGSFSTLEIQRTEQGDSAMYLCASSSSTSGVYNEQFFGPGTRLTVL.